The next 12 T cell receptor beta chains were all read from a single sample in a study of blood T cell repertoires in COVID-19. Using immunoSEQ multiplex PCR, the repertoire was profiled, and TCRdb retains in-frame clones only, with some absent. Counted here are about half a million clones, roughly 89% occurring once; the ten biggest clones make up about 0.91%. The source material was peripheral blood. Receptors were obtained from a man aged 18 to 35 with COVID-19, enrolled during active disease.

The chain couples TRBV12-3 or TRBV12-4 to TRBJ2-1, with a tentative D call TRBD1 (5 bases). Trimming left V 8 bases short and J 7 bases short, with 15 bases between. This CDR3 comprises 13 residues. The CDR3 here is CASGSRARNEQFF. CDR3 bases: TGTGCCAGCGGAAGCAGGGCGCGGAATGAGCAGTTCTTC.

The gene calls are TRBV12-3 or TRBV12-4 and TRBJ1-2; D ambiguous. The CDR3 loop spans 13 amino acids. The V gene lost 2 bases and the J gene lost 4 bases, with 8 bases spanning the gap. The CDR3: CASSLLELYGYTF. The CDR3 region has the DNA TGTGCCAGCAGTTTACTGGAGCTCTATGGCTACACCTTC.

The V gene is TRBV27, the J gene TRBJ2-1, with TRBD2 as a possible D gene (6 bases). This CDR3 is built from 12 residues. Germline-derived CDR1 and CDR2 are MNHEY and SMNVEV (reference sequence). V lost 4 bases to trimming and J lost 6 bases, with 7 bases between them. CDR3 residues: CASSWRANEQFF. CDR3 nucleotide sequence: TGTGCCAGCAGTTGGAGGGCCAATGAGCAGTTCTTC.

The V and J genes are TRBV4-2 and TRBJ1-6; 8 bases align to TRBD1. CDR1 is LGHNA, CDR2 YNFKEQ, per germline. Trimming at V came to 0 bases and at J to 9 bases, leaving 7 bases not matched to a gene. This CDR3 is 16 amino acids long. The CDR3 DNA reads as TGTGCCAGCAGCCAAGATCTCGGACAGGGAGGTTCACCCCTCCACTTT. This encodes CASSQDLGQGGSPLHF.

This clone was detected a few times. CDR3 sequence: CASSFLAGSYGELFF. In nucleotides, the CDR3 is TGTGCCAGTAGTTTTCTAGCGGGATCTTACGGGGAGCTGTTTTTT. This chain joins TRBV19 and TRBJ2-2, with 9 bases fitting TRBD2. The germline gives CDR1 LNHDA, CDR2 SQIVND (reference sequence). The V gene end was trimmed by 5 bases and the J gene end by 7 bases; junction bases not matched to a gene: 8. The CDR3 sequence is 15 residues long.

CDR3 residues: CASSLGARGSYNSPLHF. CDR3 bases: TGCGCCAGCAGCTTGGGGGCACGGGGCTCCTATAATTCACCCCTCCACTTT. The chain links TRBV5-1 to TRBJ1-6, with unresolved D. The V gene lost 0 bases and the J gene lost 0 bases, with 10 bases spanning the gap. The CDR3 length is 17 residues. Germline V lookup: CDR1 SGHRS, CDR2 YFSETQ.

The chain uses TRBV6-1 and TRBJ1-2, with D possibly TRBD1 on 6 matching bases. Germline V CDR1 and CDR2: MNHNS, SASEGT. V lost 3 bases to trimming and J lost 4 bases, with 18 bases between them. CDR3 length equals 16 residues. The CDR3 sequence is CASSDQGSSSSYGYTF. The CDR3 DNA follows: TGTGCCAGCAGTGACCAGGGGTCTTCGAGTAGCTATGGCTACACCTTC.

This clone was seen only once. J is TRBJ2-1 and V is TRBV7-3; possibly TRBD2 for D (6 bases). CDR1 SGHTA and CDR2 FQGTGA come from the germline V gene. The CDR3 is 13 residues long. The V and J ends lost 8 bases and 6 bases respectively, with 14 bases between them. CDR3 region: CASGLGSGNEQFF. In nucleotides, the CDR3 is TGTGCCAGCGGCCTCGGGAGCGGCAATGAGCAGTTCTTC.

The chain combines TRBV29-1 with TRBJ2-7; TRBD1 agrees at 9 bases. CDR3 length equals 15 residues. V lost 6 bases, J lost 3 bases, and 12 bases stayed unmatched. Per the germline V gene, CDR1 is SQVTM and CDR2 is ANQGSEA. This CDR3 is CSVGGAGTGLYEQYF. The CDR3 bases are TGCAGCGTGGGGGGAGCCGGGACAGGGCTCTACGAGCAGTACTTC.

The CDR3 loop is CATSREMPLLQPQHF. Written as DNA, the CDR3 is TGTGCCACCAGCAGAGAGATGCCCCTACTTCAGCCCCAGCATTTT. The chain carries TRBV15 and TRBJ1-5; D gene unclear. Trimming stripped 0 bases from V and 6 bases from J, with 12 bases between. Germline CDR1 LNHNV, CDR2 YYDKDF (reference sequence). This CDR3 comprises 15 residues. The entire variable domain, with the rest obtained from reference TRBV15 and TRBJ1-5, is as follows: DAMVIQNPRYQVTQFGKPVTLSCSQTLNHNVMYWYQQKSSQAPKLLFHYYDKDFNNEADTPDNFQSRRPNTSFCFLDIRSPGLGDTAMYLCATSREMPLLQPQHFGDGTRLSIL.

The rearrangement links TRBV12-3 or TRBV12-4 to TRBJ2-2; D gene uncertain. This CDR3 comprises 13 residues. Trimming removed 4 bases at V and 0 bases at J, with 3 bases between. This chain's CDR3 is CASSSANTGELFF. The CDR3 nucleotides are TGTGCCAGCAGTTCTGCGAACACCGGGGAGCTGTTTTTT.

In nucleotides, the CDR3 is TGTGCCAGCAGAGCTGCGGCTCTTAACTATGGCTACACCTTC. It is translated as CASRAAALNYGYTF. The chain is built from TRBV2 and TRBJ1-2; D call uncertain. V was shortened by 6 bases and J by 1 base, with 12 bases between the two germline ends. CDR1 and CDR2 from the germline V gene are SNHLY and FYNNEI. The CDR3 loop spans 14 amino acids.